This TCR beta chain originates from a study of response to subunit inactivated influenza vaccine. Study conclusions and caveats: Authors proposed each seasonal influenza vaccination draws in few new T cells.

The germline CDR1 and CDR2 sequences are LGHDT and YNNKEL (reference sequence). V was trimmed by 1 base and J by 0 bases, leaving 13 bases between them. This CDR3 is 18 amino acids long. TCRdb reprocessed the RT-PCR reads via MiXCR and lists one record per CDR3 protein. The sample has about 800,000 distinct CDR3 sequences, roughly 20% seen once. On this clonotype: The antigen remains unidentified.

J is TRBJ2-6 and V is TRBV3-1; D is tentatively TRBD1 or TRBD2 (6 bases each). The sequenced sample was PBMCs from blood, obtained 5 days after vaccination. This receptor was taken from a man aged 50 to 59 who received an inactivated influenza vaccine. The CDR3 protein is CASSQATGTLSGANVLTF. Written as DNA, the CDR3 is TGTGCCAGCAGCCAAGCAACAGGGACTCTCTCTGGGGCCAACGTCCTGACTTTC.